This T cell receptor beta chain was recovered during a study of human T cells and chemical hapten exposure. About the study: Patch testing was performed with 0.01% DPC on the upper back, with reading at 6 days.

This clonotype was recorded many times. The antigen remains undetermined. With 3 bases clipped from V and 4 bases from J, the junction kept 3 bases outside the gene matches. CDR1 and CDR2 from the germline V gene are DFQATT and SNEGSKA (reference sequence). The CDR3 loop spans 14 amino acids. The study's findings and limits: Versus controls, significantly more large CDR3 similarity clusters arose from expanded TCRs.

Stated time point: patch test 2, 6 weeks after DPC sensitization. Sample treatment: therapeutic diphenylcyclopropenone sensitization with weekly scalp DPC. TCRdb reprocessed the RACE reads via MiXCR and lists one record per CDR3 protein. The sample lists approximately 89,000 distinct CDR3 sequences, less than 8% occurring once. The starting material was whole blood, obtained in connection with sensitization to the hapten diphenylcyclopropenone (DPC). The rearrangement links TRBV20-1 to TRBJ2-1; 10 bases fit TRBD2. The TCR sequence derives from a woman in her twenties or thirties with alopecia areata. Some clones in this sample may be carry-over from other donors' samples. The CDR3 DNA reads TGCAGTGCTAGGGATAGCGGGGGGTACAATGAGCAGTTCTTC. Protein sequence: CSARDSGGYNEQFF.